This T cell receptor beta chain was recovered during a study of T cells after yellow fever vaccination. Findings and caveats of the study: After the booster, 96% of CD4 and about nine tenths of CD8 primary-response clones were re-detected.

Regarding this clonotype: Its antigen is unidentified.

The CDR3 has 12 amino acids. The germline V gene has CDR1 MGHDK and CDR2 SYGVNS. V was clipped by 3 bases and J by 10 bases, with 12 bases between them. TCRdb re-called the 5' RACE reads through MiXCR, storing one row per CDR3 protein. The top ten hold 15% to 20% of the sample, which has 400,000 to 450,000 distinct CDR3 sequences, around 20% seen once. The clonotype originates from a man aged 18 to 29 who received the YFV17D yellow fever vaccine. Sample: PBMCs, taken before the yellow fever booster vaccination. The J gene is TRBJ1-2, the V gene TRBV25-1; the D is unclear. CDR3 DNA sequence: TGTGCCAGCAGTGACTCAGGCTGGGACTACACCTTC. It codes for CASSDSGWDYTF.